Following are 28 T cell receptor beta chains from one sample sequenced in a study of CD8 T cells in ankylosing spondylitis. TCRdb reprocessed the 5' RACE reads via MiXCR and lists one record per CDR3 protein. The sample lists 40,000 to 50,000 distinct CDR3 sequences; over 3.5% were seen once. Source material: blood, either unsorted or a sorted T cell fraction (not recorded which). These receptors were taken from a female donor with ankylosing spondylitis or in good health (not recorded which).

This clonotype has a handful of counts. The chain uses TRBV9 and TRBJ1-2; D remains unclear. V was clipped by 0 bases and J by 8 bases, with 8 bases between them. From germline, CDR1 is SGDLS and CDR2 YYNGEE. The CDR3 has 12 amino acids. CDR3 bases: TGTGCCAGCAGCGTAGCCGGAGGGGGCTACACCTTC. Translated: CASSVAGGGYTF.

This clonotype was counted many times. The chain couples TRBV9 to TRBJ2-5; 12 bases line up with TRBD2. CDR1 and CDR2 (germline): SGDLS, YYNGEE. The V segment lost 3 bases and the J segment 3 bases; nucleotides outside the gene matches: 6. The CDR3 is 16 residues long. The CDR3 bases are TGTGCCAGCAGCGCGACTAGCGGGGGATGGGAAGAGACCCAGTACTTC. Amino acid sequence: CASSATSGGWEETQYF.

This clonotype has a count of ten or more. This sequence joins TRBV9 and TRBJ2-1, with D hard to call. Germline lookup yields CDR1 SGDLS and CDR2 YYNGEE. The CDR3 runs 14 residues. Trimming cost V 3 bases and J 1 base, with 8 bases left between them. Here the CDR3 reads CASSAGFSYNEQFF. The CDR3 nucleotides are TGTGCCAGCAGCGCAGGCTTTTCCTACAATGAGCAGTTCTTC.

The rearrangement uses TRBV9 and TRBJ2-7; D is undetermined. Germline V lookup: CDR1 SGDLS, CDR2 YYNGEE. V was cut by 4 bases and J by 0 bases, with 11 bases left in between. The CDR3 is 14 residues long. The CDR3 reads CASSPARSSYEQYF. In DNA form, the CDR3 reads TGTGCCAGCAGCCCCGCTAGAAGCTCCTACGAGCAGTACTTC.

This clonotype was seen many times. The genes are TRBV9 and TRBJ2-6; the D gene is possibly TRBD1 (5 bases). The CDR3 consists of 15 residues. V was shortened by 0 bases and J by 3 bases, with 7 bases between the two germline ends. Germline V lookup: CDR1 SGDLS, CDR2 YYNGEE. CDR3 amino acids: CASSVEGLGANVLTF. The CDR3 DNA is TGTGCCAGCAGCGTAGAGGGGCTTGGGGCCAACGTCCTGACTTTC. Full variable domain (missing parts from reference TRBV9 and TRBJ2-6): DSGVTQTPKHLITATGQRVTLRCSPRSGDLSVYWYQQSLDQGLQFLIQYYNGEERAKGNILERFSAQQFPDLHSELNLSSLELGDSALYFCASSVEGLGANVLTFGAGSRLTVL.

This clonotype was recorded many times. The J gene is TRBJ1-6, the V gene TRBV9; D uncertain. The CDR3 runs to 15 residues. Trimming removed 0 bases at V and 4 bases at J, with 8 bases between. Germline CDR1 and CDR2: SGDLS and YYNGEE. The CDR3 nucleotides read TGTGCCAGCAGCGTAGTTGGGAAGTATAATTCACCCCTCCACTTT. Its translation: CASSVVGKYNSPLHF.

This clonotype appeared many times. The chain has TRBV9 and TRBJ1-3; D not certain. The ends were cut back, 6 bases at V and 3 bases at J, with 13 bases in the middle. This CDR3 spans 14 amino acids. Germline CDR1 is SGDLS and CDR2 is YYNGEE. The CDR3 loop reads CASNNELGGNTIYF. In DNA, the CDR3 is TGTGCCAGCAACAATGAACTCGGTGGAAACACCATATATTTT.

At least ten counts were recorded for this clonotype. The chain links TRBV9 to TRBJ2-1; D could derive from TRBD1 or TRBD2 (5 bases each). The CDR3 covers 16 residues. Trimming removed 0 bases from V and 3 bases from J, with 13 bases in between. Looked up from germline, CDR1 is SGDLS and CDR2 is YYNGEE. The CDR3 nucleotides read TGTGCCAGCAGCGTAGGGGCCAGGGACCACTACAATGAGCAGTTCTTC. Protein product: CASSVGARDHYNEQFF.

This clonotype was seen repeatedly, ten times or more. The CDR3: CASSVYGGSYNEQFF. DNA for the CDR3: TGTGCCAGCAGCGTATACGGTGGCTCCTACAATGAGCAGTTCTTC. The chain combines TRBV9 with TRBJ2-1; D not certain. CDR3 length: 15 amino acids. V lost 1 base to trimming and J lost 0 bases, with 8 bases between them. Germline assignment: CDR1 SGDLS and CDR2 YYNGEE.

There are many counts of this clonotype. The chain joins TRBV9 to TRBJ2-2, with 8 bases that match TRBD1. The V gene end was trimmed by 3 bases and the J gene end by 0 bases; junction bases not matched to a gene: 7. The CDR3 covers 17 residues. The germline V gene encodes CDR1 SGDLS and CDR2 YYNGEE. The CDR3, as DNA: TGTGCCAGCAGCGCCCGACAGGGGTCTACGAACACCGGGGAGCTGTTTTTT. Its translation: CASSARQGSTNTGELFF.

This clonotype has a count of ten or more. The V gene is TRBV9, the J gene TRBJ1-3, with 9 bases fitting TRBD1. The trim removed 1 base at V and 1 base at J, leaving 3 bases unmatched. The CDR3 has 16 amino acids. Germline assignment: CDR1 SGDLS and CDR2 YYNGEE. CDR3 amino acids: CASSVRDRASGNTIYF. The CDR3 region has the DNA TGTGCCAGCAGCGTACGGGACAGGGCTTCTGGAAACACCATATATTTT.

This clonotype was seen repeatedly, ten times or more. The chain combines TRBV9 with TRBJ2-3; D might be TRBD2 (5 bases). CDR1 and CDR2 from the germline V gene are SGDLS and YYNGEE. Deletions cut 4 bases from V and 4 bases from J, with 13 bases between. The CDR3 has 14 residues. CDR3 residues: CASSTNLASDTQYF. Here the CDR3 DNA reads TGTGCCAGCAGCACAAACCTAGCCTCAGATACGCAGTATTTT.

Ten or more counts support this clonotype. The genes are TRBV9 and TRBJ2-3; 10 bases are a match to TRBD2. Trimming at V came to 4 bases and at J to 7 bases, leaving 9 bases not matched to a gene. This CDR3 has 15 residues. The germline V gene has CDR1 SGDLS and CDR2 YYNGEE. CDR3 sequence reads: CASSPRGTSEYTQYF. The DNA for the CDR3 is TGTGCCAGCAGCCCCCGCGGGACTAGCGAGTATACGCAGTATTTT.

V gene TRBV9 combines with J gene TRBJ2-3; TRBD1 agrees at 9 bases. The CDR3 sequence is 15 residues long. Germline CDR1 SGDLS, CDR2 YYNGEE. V shed 3 bases and J 3 bases; nucleotides not matched to a gene: 5. Here the CDR3 DNA reads TGTGCCAGCAGCGATCGGACAGGGGTGACAGATACGCAGTATTTT. Its protein is CASSDRTGVTDTQYF.

This clonotype was detected ten times or more. The chain couples TRBV9 to TRBJ2-3; 7 bases are shared with TRBD2. The CDR3 covers 15 residues. The J segment lost 0 bases and the V segment lost 4 bases, leaving 5 bases of the junction unmatched. CDR1 is SGDLS, CDR2 YYNGEE, per germline. CDR3 loop: CASSLSGDSTDTQYF. The CDR3 DNA follows: TGTGCCAGCAGCTTGAGCGGGGATAGCACAGATACGCAGTATTTT.

This clonotype was found a few times. V is TRBV9 and J is TRBJ2-3, with TRBD1 as a possible D gene (6 bases). This CDR3 contains 17 residues. With 0 bases removed from V and 2 bases from J, the gap between germline ends came to 16 bases. Germline-derived CDR1 and CDR2 are SGDLS and YYNGEE. The CDR3 loop reads CASSVGLTMGHTDTQYF. DNA of the CDR3: TGTGCCAGCAGCGTAGGTCTCACTATGGGACACACAGATACGCAGTATTTT.

At least ten counts were recorded for this clonotype. The chain combines TRBV9 with TRBJ2-5, with 7 bases identical to TRBD2. The CDR3 is 16 amino acids. V lost 4 bases, J lost 4 bases, and 13 bases stayed unmatched. In germline, CDR1 is SGDLS, CDR2 YYNGEE. The CDR3 loop is CASSNSPRLAPETQYF. The CDR3 DNA sequence: TGTGCCAGCAGCAACTCCCCCCGACTAGCTCCAGAGACCCAGTACTTC.

This clonotype was seen repeatedly, ten times or more. J is TRBJ1-1 and V is TRBV9, with a weak D call TRBD1 (5 bases). Trimming left V 0 bases short and J 4 bases short, with 16 bases between. The CDR3 covers 16 residues. CDR1 and CDR2 (germline): SGDLS, YYNGEE. The CDR3 loop is CASSVGWTTRGTEAFF. CDR3 nucleotide sequence: TGTGCCAGCAGCGTAGGGTGGACGACGAGGGGCACTGAAGCTTTCTTT. The whole variable domain, remainder taken from reference TRBV9 and TRBJ1-1, is DSGVTQTPKHLITATGQRVTLRCSPRSGDLSVYWYQQSLDQGLQFLIQYYNGEERAKGNILERFSAQQFPDLHSELNLSSLELGDSALYFCASSVGWTTRGTEAFFGQGTRLTVV.

This chain connects TRBV9 to TRBJ2-6, with 7 bases fitting TRBD1. CDR1 is SGDLS and CDR2 is YYNGEE in the germline V gene. CDR3 size: 17 residues. V dropped 4 bases and J dropped 3; count of bases not matched to a gene: 10. This CDR3 reads CASSPWDSPIGANVLTF. CDR3 DNA sequence: TGTGCCAGCAGCCCTTGGGACAGTCCTATTGGGGCCAACGTCCTGACTTTC.

This clonotype was recorded at least ten times. J is TRBJ1-1 and V is TRBV9; tentative D call: TRBD1 (6 bases). V lost 1 base and J lost 7, with 14 bases in between. This CDR3 spans 14 amino acids. Germline-derived CDR1 and CDR2 are SGDLS and YYNGEE. The CDR3 DNA reads TGTGCCAGCAGCGTATTGGAACAGGGTGATGAAGCTTTCTTT. The encoded protein is CASSVLEQGDEAFF. The entire variable domain, with the rest obtained from reference TRBV9 and TRBJ1-1, is as follows: DSGVTQTPKHLITATGQRVTLRCSPRSGDLSVYWYQQSLDQGLQFLIQYYNGEERAKGNILERFSAQQFPDLHSELNLSSLELGDSALYFCASSVLEQGDEAFFGQGTRLTVV.

This clonotype was detected ten times or more. Here the CDR3 reads CASSPHLDGANVLTF. DNA for the CDR3: TGTGCCAGCAGCCCCCATTTGGATGGGGCCAACGTCCTGACTTTC. The chain joins TRBV9 to TRBJ2-6; D remains unclear. Germline V gives CDR1 SGDLS, CDR2 YYNGEE. Trimming removed 4 bases at V and 3 bases at J, with 11 bases between. The CDR3 spans 15 residues.

This clonotype showed up many times. The chain couples TRBV9 to TRBJ2-3; no clear D gene. Looked up from germline, CDR1 is SGDLS and CDR2 is YYNGEE. With 0 bases removed from V and 4 bases from J, the gap between germline ends came to 3 bases. This CDR3 region has 12 residues. DNA of the CDR3: TGTGCCAGCAGCGTAGCCCCAGATACGCAGTATTTT. Translated: CASSVAPDTQYF. Using reference TRBV9 and TRBJ2-3 for the parts outside the CDR3, the full variable domain is DSGVTQTPKHLITATGQRVTLRCSPRSGDLSVYWYQQSLDQGLQFLIQYYNGEERAKGNILERFSAQQFPDLHSELNLSSLELGDSALYFCASSVAPDTQYFGPGTRLTVL.

This clonotype was observed a few times. V gene TRBV9 combines with J gene TRBJ2-1; D gene unclear. Germline CDR1 reads SGDLS; CDR2 reads YYNGEE. The CDR3 runs to 18 residues. Between the trimmed V and J ends, which lost 0 bases and 3 bases, there was a span of 19 bases. CDR3: CASSVGASDSARYNEQFF. The DNA for the CDR3 is TGTGCCAGCAGCGTAGGGGCCTCAGACTCGGCACGCTACAATGAGCAGTTCTTC.

The sample holds many counts of this clonotype. The gene calls are TRBV9 and TRBJ1-2; TRBD1 matches at 7 bases. The germline V gene has CDR1 SGDLS and CDR2 YYNGEE. This CDR3 spans 15 amino acids. V was clipped by 4 bases and J by 6 bases; unmatched bases: 12. CDR3 coding DNA: TGTGCCAGCAGCTCTCGGACAGGAGCGGGAGATGGCTACACCTTC. Translated: CASSSRTGAGDGYTF.

This clonotype came up many times. The J gene is TRBJ2-2, the V gene TRBV9; 7 bases are shared with TRBD1. V dropped 3 bases and J dropped 5; count of bases not matched to a gene: 10. The CDR3 is made up of 16 amino acids. Germline CDR1 SGDLS, CDR2 YYNGEE. The CDR3 here is CASSDRQGPETGELFF. The CDR3 coding sequence is TGTGCCAGCAGCGACAGACAGGGACCGGAGACCGGGGAGCTGTTTTTT.

This clonotype was counted ten times or more. The gene calls are TRBV9 and TRBJ2-1; D unclear. Germline CDR1 reads SGDLS; CDR2 reads YYNGEE. The CDR3 extends over 15 amino acids. The V and J ends lost 2 bases and 3 bases respectively, with 12 bases between them. The DNA of the CDR3 is TGTGCCAGCAGCGTCCGGTTAGACCGCTACAATGAGCAGTTCTTC. Translated, it gives CASSVRLDRYNEQFF.

In its sample, this clonotype was seen many times. J is TRBJ1-2 and V is TRBV9; tentative D call: TRBD1 (5 bases). This CDR3 spans 16 amino acids. CDR1 and CDR2 from the germline V gene are SGDLS and YYNGEE. Trimming took off 0 bases at V and 0 bases at J, with 12 bases between the two ends. The DNA of the CDR3 is TGTGCCAGCAGCGTAGCTGGGGCCAGATCTAACTATGGCTACACCTTC. It is translated as CASSVAGARSNYGYTF.

This clonotype was seen repeatedly, ten times or more. This chain joins TRBV9 and TRBJ2-5, with TRBD2 identical over 9 bases. The V gene's germline CDR1 is SGDLS and CDR2 YYNGEE. The CDR3 covers 15 residues. V lost 0 bases and J lost 2; bases outside the gene matches: 2. The CDR3 sequence: CASSVVAGAQETQYF. DNA for the CDR3: TGTGCCAGCAGCGTAGTAGCGGGGGCTCAAGAGACCCAGTACTTC.